This T cell receptor beta chain derives from a study of blood T cell repertoires in COVID-19. Looking at the study overall: Sample material is recorded as cDNA or gDNA derived from T cells, B-cell-depleted T cells, or PBMCs.

Recruitment covered under 25 US areas and drew participants whose ages spanned about 18 to 100 years. Methods used by the authors: The authors estimated nucleated cell counts from reference gene primer amplification. The protocol was immunoSEQ multiplex PCR, while the TCRdb copy is restricted to in-frame clones and leaves out a portion. That table supplies the V and J calls and clone size; D and trimming were determined from the DNA. The sample yields some 130,000 clones, 80% to 90% seen once. Trimming stripped 10 bases from V and 0 bases from J, with 17 bases between. Germline-derived CDR1 and CDR2 are MGHDK and SYGVNS. The CDR3 extends over 15 amino acids.

Sequences were obtained from PBMCs or T cells enriched from blood (not recorded which). This clonotype was sampled from a man between 50 and 59 years old who had recovered from COVID-19. This chain uses TRBV25-1 with TRBJ2-3; D possibly corresponds to TRBD2 (7 bases). The CDR3 reads CATTRGAVSTDTQYF. CDR3 bases: TGTGCCACGACCCGGGGGGCCGTAAGCACAGATACGCAGTATTTT. Complete variable domain (other parts from reference TRBV25-1 and TRBJ2-3): EADIYQTPRYLVIGTGKKITLECSQTMGHDKMYWYQQDPGMELHLIHYSYGVNSTEKGDLSSESTVSRIRTEHFPLTLESARPSHTSQYLCATTRGAVSTDTQYFGPGTRLTVL.